The 8 T cell receptor beta chains below were found in one sample sequenced in a study of T cell responses to AZD1222 COVID-19 vaccine (dated by TCRdb to the early 2020s). Taken with the paper, the label for time point translates to: baseline before first vaccination. Library preparation used the immunoSEQ multiplex PCR assay. The source is immuneACCESS, and TCRdb retained only in-frame sequences with V and J called. Part of the clones is not carried over; for the studies checked, unresolved V genes explain less than half of this, and the remainder is unexplained. The sample table holds 140,000 to 150,000 clones, of which about 92% were seen once. Approximately 2% of the sample is taken by the ten largest. Source: peripheral blood, taken on day 0 of AZD1222 vaccination. All receptors come from an adult in good health.

The rearrangement joins TRBV12-3 or TRBV12-4 to TRBJ1-1; D call uncertain. Trimming shortened V by 6 bases and J by 1 base, and 9 bases separated the two germline ends. CDR3 size: 13 residues. In DNA form, the CDR3 reads TGTGCCAGCAGGGTACGAGAGAACACTGAAGCTTTCTTT. It yields the protein CASRVRENTEAFF.

The CDR3 region has the DNA TGTGCCAGCAGCCCCCCTCAGGGGAGAACTGAAGCTTTCTTT. Its translation is CASSPPQGRTEAFF. This chain links TRBV7-3 with TRBJ1-1, with a possible D match to TRBD1 (6 bases). The ends were cut back, 5 bases at V and 5 bases at J, with 15 bases in the middle. The CDR3 length is 14 residues. Germline loops: CDR1 SGHTA, CDR2 FQGTGA.

The V gene is TRBV29-1, the J gene TRBJ1-4, with no clear D. The V end lost 5 bases, the J end lost 2 bases, and 9 bases lay between the germline ends. This CDR3 has 13 residues. Germline assignment: CDR1 SQVTM and CDR2 ANQGSEA. CDR3 sequence reads: CSVRGMTNEKLFF. The CDR3 bases are TGCAGCGTTAGAGGAATGACTAATGAAAAACTGTTTTTT.

This clone was observed once. V gene TRBV19 combines with J gene TRBJ1-5; possibly TRBD1 for D (6 bases). This CDR3 has 16 residues. V was pared by 3 bases and J by 0 bases, with 12 bases between. The germline CDR1 and CDR2 sequences are LNHDA and SQIVND (reference sequence). CDR3 sequence (DNA): TGTGCCAGTAGTATGAGCGGGACACTTAGCAATCAGCCCCAGCATTTT. It encodes CASSMSGTLSNQPQHF.

This clone was seen only once. The V and J genes are TRBV27 and TRBJ2-2, with 10 bases matching TRBD2. Germline lookup yields CDR1 MNHEY and CDR2 SMNVEV (reference sequence). The V segment lost 0 bases and the J segment 8 bases; nucleotides outside the gene matches: 3. The CDR3 sequence is 15 residues long. The DNA of the CDR3 is TGTGCCAGCAGTTTATCTCTAGCGGGAGTTGGGGAGCTGTTTTTT. It yields the protein CASSLSLAGVGELFF.

The chain links TRBV5-1 to TRBJ1-2; possibly TRBD1 for D (6 bases). CDR1 is SGHRS, CDR2 YFSETQ, per germline. There are 14 residues in the CDR3. Trimming removed 3 bases at V and 3 bases at J, with 12 bases between. CDR3 sequence (DNA): TGCGCCAGCAGCTCCCATCCAGGGGACTATGGCTACACCTTC. Translation gives CASSSHPGDYGYTF.

This chain connects TRBV9 to TRBJ1-5, with 8 positions matching TRBD1. The J segment lost 2 bases and the V segment lost 4 bases, leaving 8 bases of the junction unmatched. Per the germline V gene, CDR1 is SGDLS and CDR2 is YYNGEE. The CDR3 contains 16 residues. The CDR3 coding sequence is TGTGCCAGCAGCCCGAGACAGGGGACCGGCAATCAGCCCCAGCATTTT. As protein: CASSPRQGTGNQPQHF. Supplemented by reference TRBV9 and TRBJ1-5, the full variable domain reads DSGVTQTPKHLITATGQRVTLRCSPRSGDLSVYWYQQSLDQGLQFLIQYYNGEERAKGNILERFSAQQFPDLHSELNLSSLELGDSALYFCASSPRQGTGNQPQHFGDGTRLSIL.

The gene calls are TRBV19 and TRBJ1-2; D call uncertain. The CDR3 length is 15 residues. From germline, CDR1 is LNHDA and CDR2 SQIVND (reference sequence). Trimming pared 1 base from V and 8 bases from J, leaving 17 bases between. CDR3 coding DNA: TGTGCCAGTAGTATAGTCCCGGGCTCGGGATTGGGCTACACCTTC. It specifies CASSIVPGSGLGYTF.